This TCR beta chain appears in the sequencing data of a study of STAT5B mutations in CD4+ large granular lymphocyte leukemia. Study results and caveats: Compared with healthy controls (2/35), patient top clones favored TRBV06 (8/27).

The CDR3 contains 17 residues. Germline values: CDR1 SNHLY, CDR2 FYNNEI. After removal of 1 base from V and 6 bases from J, the junction contained 9 bases not matched to a gene. This clone was counted a single time. The antigen is unknown. Assay: immunoSEQ multiplex PCR; the TCRdb copy retains only in-frame clones and omits some. The sample carries 1,400 or so clones, roughly 78% recorded once. This TCR derives from a man between 65 and 85 years old with CD4+ T-cell large granular lymphocyte leukemia. The chain has TRBV2 and TRBJ2-3; 11 positions agree with TRBD2. Sequences were obtained from PBMCs. This CDR3 reads CASSEVGLAGGGDTQYF. The CDR3 bases are TGTGCCAGCAGTGAAGTCGGGCTAGCGGGGGGAGGGGATACGCAGTATTTT. The full variable domain, in which reference TRBV2 and TRBJ2-3 provide the parts outside the CDR3, is EPEVTQTPSHQVTQMGQEVILRCVPISNHLYFYWYRQILGQKVEFLVSFYNNEISEKSEIFDDQFSVERPDGSNFTLKIRSTKLEDSAMYFCASSEVGLAGGGDTQYFGPGTRLTVL.